Below are 20 T cell receptor beta chains sequenced from a single sample in a study of T cell responses to AZD1222 COVID-19 vaccine. Clones were read by immunoSEQ multiplex PCR, and TCRdb kept only the in-frame ones, dropping some. This sample yields around 95,000 clones, of which over 75% are seen a single time; around 3% belongs to the top ten. The sample was peripheral blood, taken on day 0 of AZD1222 vaccination. All receptors come from an adult in good health.

This sequence joins TRBV5-1 and TRBJ2-5; no reliable D call. CDR1 and CDR2 (germline): SGHRS, YFSETQ. V lost 0 bases and J lost 2, with 11 bases in between. This CDR3 has 15 amino acids. The CDR3 spells CASSLVYRKQETQYF. CDR3 bases: TGCGCCAGCAGCTTGGTTTACAGAAAACAAGAGACCCAGTACTTC.

V and J are TRBV10-3 and TRBJ1-2; TRBD1 matches 8 bases. Trimming at V came to 10 bases and at J to 4 bases, leaving 14 bases not matched to a gene. The CDR3 contains 15 residues. CDR1 ENHRY and CDR2 SYGVKD come from the germline V gene. CDR3 sequence reads: CATRGLGQGLYGYTF. CDR3 nucleotides: TGTGCCACCAGGGGTTTAGGACAGGGACTCTATGGCTACACCTTC.

At least ten counts were recorded for this clone. The chain has TRBV30 and TRBJ2-5; possible D gene TRBD1, 5 bases. CDR3 length: 15 residues. The V gene lost 0 bases and the J gene lost 1 base, with 12 bases spanning the gap. CDR1 and CDR2 (germline): GTSNPN, SVGIG (reference sequence). The CDR3 sequence: CAWSVSRVFQETQYF. The CDR3 DNA reads TGTGCCTGGAGTGTTTCCAGGGTTTTCCAAGAGACCCAGTACTTC.

The chain joins TRBV12-3 or TRBV12-4 to TRBJ1-6; D is uncertain. The length of the CDR3 is 12 residues. The V and J ends lost 3 bases and 7 bases respectively, with 4 bases between them. The CDR3 spells CASSFGNSPLHF. The DNA for the CDR3 is TGTGCCAGCAGTTTTGGAAATTCACCCCTCCACTTT.

This clone was seen only once. The rearrangement links TRBV29-1 to TRBJ2-1; a possible D gene is TRBD1 (5 bases). CDR3 length: 18 amino acids. The germline V and J ends were trimmed by 0 bases and 6 bases, with 24 bases remaining between them. Germline loops: CDR1 SQVTM, CDR2 ANQGSEA. The DNA of the CDR3 is TGCAGCGTTGAAGAAGTCTATTCTAGGACACGACCCAGCAATGAGCAGTTCTTC. Protein: CSVEEVYSRTRPSNEQFF.

The chain recombines TRBV5-1 with TRBJ2-1; TRBD2 aligns across 15 bases. The CDR3 sequence is 17 residues long. V was pared by 4 bases and J by 2 bases, with 4 bases of the junction left unmatched. Germline-derived CDR1 and CDR2 are SGHRS and YFSETQ. In nucleotides, the CDR3 is TGCGCCAGCAGCCGGACTAGCGGGAGGGTAACCTACAATGAGCAGTTCTTC. Translating gives CASSRTSGRVTYNEQFF.

This chain joins TRBV5-8 and TRBJ1-2, with 7 positions matching TRBD1. Germline CDR1 reads SGHTS; CDR2 reads YDEGEE. The CDR3 has 14 residues. Trimming took 0 bases from V and 3 from J; bases not matched to a gene: 2. DNA for the CDR3: TGTGCCAGCAGCTTGGGACAGGGATACTATGGCTACACCTTC. Protein sequence: CASSLGQGYYGYTF.

The chain recombines TRBV7-2 with TRBJ2-2, with unresolved D. This CDR3 comprises 13 residues. The ends were cut back, 1 base at V and 5 bases at J, with 5 bases in the middle. Germline lookup yields CDR1 SGHTA and CDR2 FQGNSA. CDR3 protein: CASSLDPTGELFF. CDR3 coding DNA: TGTGCCAGCAGCTTAGACCCGACCGGGGAGCTGTTTTTT.

This chain links TRBV7-2 with TRBJ1-2, with D perhaps TRBD1 (5 bases). Looked up from germline, CDR1 is SGHTA and CDR2 is FQGNSA. The CDR3 has 14 amino acids. V gave up 6 bases and J gave up 6 bases, with 17 bases separating them. The CDR3 DNA sequence: TGTGCCAGCAGTTACGATCGACAGCAGCATGGCTACACCTTC. Protein sequence: CASSYDRQQHGYTF.

V is TRBV7-3 and J is TRBJ2-1, with 9 bases matching TRBD1. This CDR3 comprises 17 residues. CDR1 and CDR2 from the germline V gene are SGHTA and FQGTGA. Unmatched junction bases numbered 12, after V lost 5 bases and J lost 4 bases. The DNA for the CDR3 is TGTGCCAGCAGCCCCGTCGGAAGACAGGGGGGGTACAATGAGCAGTTCTTC. Its protein product is CASSPVGRQGGYNEQFF.

The V call is TRBV19, the J call TRBJ1-5; 10 nucleotides align to TRBD1. V shed 6 bases, J shed 6 bases, and the junction held 5 bases outside the gene matches. CDR3 size: 14 residues. Germline lookup yields CDR1 LNHDA and CDR2 SQIVND (reference sequence). This chain's CDR3 is CASSLGQGFQPQHF. The CDR3 DNA reads as TGTGCCAGTAGCCTGGGACAGGGGTTTCAGCCCCAGCATTTT.

The V call is TRBV2, the J call TRBJ2-7; no firm D call. CDR1 SNHLY and CDR2 FYNNEI come from the germline V gene. Trimming took 6 bases from V and 3 from J, leaving 12 bases between them. CDR3 length: 13 amino acids. The chain's CDR3 is CASSAGPIYEQYF. CDR3 coding DNA: TGTGCCAGCAGCGCCGGGCCGATCTACGAGCAGTACTTC. The full variable domain, rest sourced from reference TRBV2 and TRBJ2-7, is EPEVTQTPSHQVTQMGQEVILRCVPISNHLYFYWYRQILGQKVEFLVSFYNNEISEKSEIFDDQFSVERPDGSNFTLKIRSTKLEDSAMYFCASSAGPIYEQYFGPGTRLTVT.

The rearrangement joins TRBV4-3 to TRBJ1-4; D is uncertain. From germline, CDR1 is LGHNA and CDR2 YSLEER. Between the trimmed V and J ends, which lost 0 bases and 9 bases, there was a span of 11 bases. The CDR3 sequence is 14 residues long. The chain's CDR3 is CASSQDLQVKKLFF. CDR3 DNA: TGCGCCAGCAGCCAAGATCTTCAGGTTAAAAAACTGTTTTTT.

The J gene is TRBJ1-2, the V gene TRBV6-5; D remains ambiguous. Germline V gene sequence: CDR1 MNHEY, CDR2 SVGAGI. V dropped 0 bases and J dropped 2 bases, with 10 bases sitting between them. The CDR3 spans 15 residues. The CDR3 bases are TGTGCCAGCAGTTACTCGAAAAGATGGAACTATGGCTACACCTTC. It codes for CASSYSKRWNYGYTF.

The gene calls are TRBV5-1 and TRBJ1-2; D remains ambiguous. The ends were cut back, 4 bases at V and 8 bases at J, with 15 bases in the middle. Germline V gives CDR1 SGHRS, CDR2 YFSETQ. This CDR3 is built from 13 residues. CDR3 sequence: CASSAEGAGGYTF. CDR3 coding DNA: TGCGCCAGCAGCGCGGAGGGCGCTGGGGGCTACACCTTC.

The chain joins TRBV12-3 or TRBV12-4 to TRBJ1-2, with D tentatively TRBD1 (5 bases). CDR3 size: 11 residues. Between the trimmed V and J ends, which lost 6 bases and 8 bases, there was a span of 10 bases. The CDR3 loop is CASSRAGGYTF. The CDR3 nucleotides are TGTGCCAGCAGCAGGGCTGGAGGCTACACCTTC.

The chain is built from TRBV20-1 and TRBJ2-1, with 9 bases lining up with TRBD2. Germline V gene lookup returns CDR1 DFQATT and CDR2 SNEGSKA (reference sequence). The CDR3 contains 15 residues. The V gene end was trimmed by 3 bases and the J gene end by 8 bases; junction bases not matched to a gene: 11. CDR3 residues: CSASRAGGPVDEQFF. CDR3 DNA: TGCAGTGCTAGTAGGGCGGGAGGGCCTGTGGATGAGCAGTTCTTC.

The genes are TRBV19 and TRBJ2-7, with 11 bases fitting TRBD2. Germline V lookup: CDR1 LNHDA, CDR2 SQIVND (reference sequence). This CDR3 region has 15 residues. The trim removed 5 bases at V and 0 bases at J, leaving 3 bases unmatched. DNA of the CDR3: TGTGCCAGTAGTGGGGGACTAGCGGTCTCCTACGAGCAGTACTTC. This encodes CASSGGLAVSYEQYF.

V usage is TRBV19 and J usage is TRBJ2-1, with TRBD2 matching over 8 bases. The trim removed 5 bases at V and 2 bases at J, leaving 8 bases unmatched. Germline V gene data show CDR1 as LNHDA and CDR2 as SQIVND (reference sequence). CDR3 size: 16 residues. CDR3 nucleotides: TGTGCCAGTAGTCCACCCAGCGGGAGCACCTACAATGAGCAGTTCTTC. It specifies CASSPPSGSTYNEQFF.

V usage is TRBV5-4 and J usage is TRBJ1-6; TRBD1 matches at 7 bases. Germline V gene lookup returns CDR1 SGHNT and CDR2 YYREEE (reference sequence). The V gene end was trimmed by 4 bases and the J gene end by 7 bases; junction bases not matched to a gene: 8. The length of the CDR3 is 15 residues. The CDR3 protein is CASSGPGQKNSPLHF. CDR3 DNA: TGTGCCAGCAGCGGCCCGGGACAGAAGAATTCACCCCTCCACTTT.